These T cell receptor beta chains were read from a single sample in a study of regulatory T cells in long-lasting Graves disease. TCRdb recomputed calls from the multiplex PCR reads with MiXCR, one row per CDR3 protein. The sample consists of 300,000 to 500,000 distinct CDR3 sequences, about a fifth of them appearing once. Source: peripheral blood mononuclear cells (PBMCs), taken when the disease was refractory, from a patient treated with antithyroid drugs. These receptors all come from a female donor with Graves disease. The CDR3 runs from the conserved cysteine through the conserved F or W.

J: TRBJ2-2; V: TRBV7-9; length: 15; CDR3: CASSQGLADTGELFF
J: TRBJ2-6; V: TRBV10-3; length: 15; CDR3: CAISLGGSGANVLTF
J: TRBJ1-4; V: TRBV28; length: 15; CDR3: CASSFQGQGLGKLFF
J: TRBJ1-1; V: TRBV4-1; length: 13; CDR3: CASSQGGGTEGFF
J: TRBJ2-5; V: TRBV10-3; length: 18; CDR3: CAISESNSGRGPQETQYF
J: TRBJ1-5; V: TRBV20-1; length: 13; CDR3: CSVGRAFNQPQHF
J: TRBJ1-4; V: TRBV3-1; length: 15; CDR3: CASSQDRQGSEKLFF
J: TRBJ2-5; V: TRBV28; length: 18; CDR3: CASSLMVGREVSQETQYF
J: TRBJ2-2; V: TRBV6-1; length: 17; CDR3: CASTGLAGGADTGELFF
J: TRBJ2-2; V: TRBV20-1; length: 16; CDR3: CSARGAGLENTGELFF
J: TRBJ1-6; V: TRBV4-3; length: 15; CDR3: CASSQVAGGNSPLHF
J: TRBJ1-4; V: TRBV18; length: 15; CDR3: CASSPSQRPNEKLFF
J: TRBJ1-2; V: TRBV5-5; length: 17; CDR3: CASRSRAITRGEDGYIF
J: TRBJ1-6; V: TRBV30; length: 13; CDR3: CAWTHGAGSPLHF
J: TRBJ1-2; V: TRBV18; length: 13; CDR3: CASSSRDTNGYTF
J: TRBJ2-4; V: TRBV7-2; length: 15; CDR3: CASSLRLSGKNIQYF
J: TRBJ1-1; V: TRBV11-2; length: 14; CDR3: CANSLQIGNTEAFF
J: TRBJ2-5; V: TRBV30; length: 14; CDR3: CAWSLGSYQETQYF
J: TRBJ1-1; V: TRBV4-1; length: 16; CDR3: CASSLTPGQGRTEAFF
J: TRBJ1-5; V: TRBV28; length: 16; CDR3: CASAVAGGTGGQPQHF
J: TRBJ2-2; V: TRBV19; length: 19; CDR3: CASSILSPRASGRTGELFF
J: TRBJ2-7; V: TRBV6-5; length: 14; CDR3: CASSYGGGSYEQYF
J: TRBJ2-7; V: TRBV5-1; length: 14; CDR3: CASSLSMDLYEQYF
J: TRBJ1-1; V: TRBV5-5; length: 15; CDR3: CASSFRLSGNTEAFF
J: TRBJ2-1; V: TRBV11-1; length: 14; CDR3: CASSLEDSYNEQFF
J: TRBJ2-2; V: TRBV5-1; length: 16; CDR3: CASSPRTSGTTGELFF
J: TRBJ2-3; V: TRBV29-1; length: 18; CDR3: CSVDGLPLAGVSTDTQYF
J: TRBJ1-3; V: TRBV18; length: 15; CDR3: CASSPLSDRADTIYF
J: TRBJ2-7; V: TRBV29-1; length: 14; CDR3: CSMATGVPFYEQYF
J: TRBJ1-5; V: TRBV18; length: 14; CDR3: CASSPGTANQPQHF
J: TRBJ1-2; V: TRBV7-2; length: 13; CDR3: CASSSDRYYGYTF
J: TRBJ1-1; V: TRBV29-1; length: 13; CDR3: CSVEGRMNTKAFF
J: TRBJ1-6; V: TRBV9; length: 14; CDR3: CASSGGTFSSPLHF
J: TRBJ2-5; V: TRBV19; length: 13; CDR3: CASSIGLQETQYF
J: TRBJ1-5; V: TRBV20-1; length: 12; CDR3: CSAADGAQPQHF
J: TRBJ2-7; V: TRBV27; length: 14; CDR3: CASSSWTSSYEQYF
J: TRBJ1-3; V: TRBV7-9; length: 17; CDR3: CVSSLALRDYSGNTIYF